This T cell receptor beta chain was recovered during a study of T cell changes during pregnancy in multiple sclerosis. CDR1 is SGHRS and CDR2 is YFSETQ in the germline V gene. This CDR3 contains 16 residues. The sample holds one count of this clone. TCRdb keeps only in-frame clones here, not all; method: immunoSEQ multiplex PCR. This table has around 40,000 clones, around 92% appearing once. Here the sequenced sample was CD4+ T cells from peripheral blood mononuclear cells, taken in the second trimester of pregnancy. The chain carries TRBV5-1 and TRBJ2-5, with TRBD1 matching over 7 bases. The tail of the sequence fits TRBJ2-7 better, so the J call may be wrong. The origin of this receptor is a female donor in good health, enrolled as a control in a pregnancy study. As DNA, the CDR3 is TGCGCCAGCAGCTTGCCAGGGACAGCCGCCGCCTACGAGCAGTACTTC. Amino acids: CASSLPGTAAAYEQYF.